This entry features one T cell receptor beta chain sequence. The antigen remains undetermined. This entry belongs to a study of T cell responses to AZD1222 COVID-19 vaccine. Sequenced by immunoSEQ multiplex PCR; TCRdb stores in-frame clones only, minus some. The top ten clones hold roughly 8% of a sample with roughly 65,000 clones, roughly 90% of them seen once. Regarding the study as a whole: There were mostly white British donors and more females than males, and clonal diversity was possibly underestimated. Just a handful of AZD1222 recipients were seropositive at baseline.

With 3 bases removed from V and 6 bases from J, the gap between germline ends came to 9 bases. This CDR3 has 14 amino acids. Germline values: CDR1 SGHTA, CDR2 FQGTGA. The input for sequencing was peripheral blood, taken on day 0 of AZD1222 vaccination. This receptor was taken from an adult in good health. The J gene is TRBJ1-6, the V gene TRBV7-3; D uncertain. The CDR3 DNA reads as TGTGCCAGCAGCTTCTCAGGCATTAATTCACCCCTCCACTTT. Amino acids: CASSFSGINSPLHF. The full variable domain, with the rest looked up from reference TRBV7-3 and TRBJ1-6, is GAGVSQTPSNKVTEKGKYVELRCDPISGHTALYWYRQSLGQGPEFLIYFQGTGAADDSGLPNDRFFAVRPEGSVSTLKIQRTERGDSAVYLCASSFSGINSPLHFGNGTRLTVT.